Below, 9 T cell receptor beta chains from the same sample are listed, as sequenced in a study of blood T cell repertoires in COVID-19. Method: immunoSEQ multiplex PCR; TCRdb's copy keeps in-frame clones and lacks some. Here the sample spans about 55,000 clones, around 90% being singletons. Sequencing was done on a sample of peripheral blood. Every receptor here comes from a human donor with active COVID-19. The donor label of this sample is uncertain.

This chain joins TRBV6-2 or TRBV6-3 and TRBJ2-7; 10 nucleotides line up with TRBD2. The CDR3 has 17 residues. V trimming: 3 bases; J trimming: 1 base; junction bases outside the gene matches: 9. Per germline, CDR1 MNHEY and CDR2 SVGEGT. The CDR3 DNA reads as TGTGCCAGCAGTTATAGGCTACTAGCGGGGCTTTCCTACGAGCAGTACGTC. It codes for CASSYRLLAGLSYEQYV.

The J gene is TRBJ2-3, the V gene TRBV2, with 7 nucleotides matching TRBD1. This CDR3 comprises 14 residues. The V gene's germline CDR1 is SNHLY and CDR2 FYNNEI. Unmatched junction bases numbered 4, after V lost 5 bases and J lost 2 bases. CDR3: CASSSGTDTDTQYF. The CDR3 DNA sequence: TGTGCCAGCAGTTCCGGGACAGACACAGATACGCAGTATTTT.

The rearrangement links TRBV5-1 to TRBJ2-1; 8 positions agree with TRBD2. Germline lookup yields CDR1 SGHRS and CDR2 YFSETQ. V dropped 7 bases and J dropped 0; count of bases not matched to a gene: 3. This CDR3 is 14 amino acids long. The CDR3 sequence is CASSSGSSYNEQFF. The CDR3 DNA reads TGCGCCAGCTCTAGCGGGTCCTCCTACAATGAGCAGTTCTTC.

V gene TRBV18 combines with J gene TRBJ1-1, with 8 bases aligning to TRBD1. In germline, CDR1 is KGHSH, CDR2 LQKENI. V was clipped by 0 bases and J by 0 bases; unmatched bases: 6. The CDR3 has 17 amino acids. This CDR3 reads CASSPPMTGVMNTEAFF. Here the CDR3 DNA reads TGTGCCAGCTCACCACCGATGACAGGGGTCATGAACACTGAAGCTTTCTTT.

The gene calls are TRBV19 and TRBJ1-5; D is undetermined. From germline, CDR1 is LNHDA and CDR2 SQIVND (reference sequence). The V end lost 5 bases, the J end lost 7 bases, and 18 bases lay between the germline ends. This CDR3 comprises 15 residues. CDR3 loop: CASSERTVRGQPQHF. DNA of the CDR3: TGTGCCAGTAGTGAACGGACGGTCCGGGGACAGCCCCAGCATTTT.

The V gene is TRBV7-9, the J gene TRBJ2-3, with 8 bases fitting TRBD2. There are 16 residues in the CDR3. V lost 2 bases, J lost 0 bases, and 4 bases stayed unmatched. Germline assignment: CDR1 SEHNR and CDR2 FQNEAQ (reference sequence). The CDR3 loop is CASSLRPSGSTDTQYF. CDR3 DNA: TGTGCCAGCAGCTTAAGGCCTAGCGGGAGCACAGATACGCAGTATTTT. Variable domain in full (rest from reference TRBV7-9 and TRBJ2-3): DTGVSQNPRHKITKRGQNVTFRCDPISEHNRLYWYRQTLGQGPEFLTYFQNEAQLEKSRLLSDRFSAERPKGSFSTLEIQRTEQGDSAMYLCASSLRPSGSTDTQYFGPGTRLTVL.

This chain's CDR3 is CASSPTSGRNTGELFF. The CDR3 coding sequence is TGCGCCAGCAGCCCGACTTCCGGGAGGAACACCGGGGAGCTGTTTTTT. V is TRBV5-1 and J is TRBJ2-2; possible D gene TRBD2, 6 bases. V was trimmed by 4 bases and J by 1 base, leaving 14 bases between them. Germline V lookup: CDR1 SGHRS, CDR2 YFSETQ. The CDR3 loop spans 16 amino acids. The whole variable domain, filled in from reference TRBV5-1 and TRBJ2-2, reads KAGVTQTPRYLIKTRGQQVTLSCSPISGHRSVSWYQQTPGQGLQFLFEYFSETQRNKGNFPGRFSGRQFSNSRSEMNVSTLELGDSALYLCASSPTSGRNTGELFFGEGSRLTVL.

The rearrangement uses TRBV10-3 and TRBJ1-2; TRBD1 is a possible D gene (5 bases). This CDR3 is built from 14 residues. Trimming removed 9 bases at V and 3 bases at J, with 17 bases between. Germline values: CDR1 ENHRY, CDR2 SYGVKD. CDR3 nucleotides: TGTGCCATGTCTTCAGGGTTGATCGACTATGGCTACACCTTC. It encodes CAMSSGLIDYGYTF.

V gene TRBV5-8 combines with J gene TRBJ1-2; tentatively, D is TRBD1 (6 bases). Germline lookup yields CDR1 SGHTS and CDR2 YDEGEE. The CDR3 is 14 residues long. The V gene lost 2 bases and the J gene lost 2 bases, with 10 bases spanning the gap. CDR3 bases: TGTGCCAGCAGCTTCCCAGGGGTCAACTATGGCTACACCTTC. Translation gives CASSFPGVNYGYTF.